One sample yielded the 15 T cell receptor beta chains listed below, sequenced in a study of blood T cells in healthy people across ages. The use of a sample-barcoded 5' primer and a J-beta primer mix characterized a second PCR of 7 to 11 cycles. MiXCR, applied by TCRdb to the 5' RACE reads, yields one record per CDR3 protein. The repertoire has under 2 million distinct CDR3 sequences, 34% of them found once; the top ten carry approximately 10%. The sequenced sample consisted of blood. The receptors stem from a woman in her 30s in good health.

Note on this clonotype: One end of the junction does not line up with germline, which may come from a read error. This chain links TRBV20-1 with TRBJ2-1; TRBD2 aligns across 8 bases. Looked up from germline, CDR1 is DFQATT and CDR2 is SNEGSKA (reference sequence). This CDR3 region has 14 residues. The DNA of the CDR3 is TGCAGTGCTGGAGACGAAGCGGGGGTCGATGAGCAGTTCTTC. This sequence encodes CSAGDEAGVDEQFF.

The J gene is TRBJ1-5, the V gene TRBV27; D possibly corresponds to TRBD1 (6 bases). The CDR3 totals 15 residues. Germline CDR1 reads MNHEY; CDR2 reads SMNVEV (reference sequence). V was clipped by 5 bases and J by 0 bases, with 11 bases between them. In DNA, the CDR3 is TGTGCCAGCAGTCCGGGGGACACTAGCAATCAGCCCCAGCATTTT. As protein: CASSPGDTSNQPQHF.

This chain joins TRBV10-3 and TRBJ2-1, with 7 nucleotides matching TRBD2. Germline CDR1 reads ENHRY; CDR2 reads SYGVKD. With V trimmed by 6 bases and J by 8 bases, 13 bases remained unmatched. The CDR3 has 15 residues. CDR3 sequence: CAIRARDLGGDEQFF. The CDR3 bases are TGTGCCATCAGAGCAAGGGACCTGGGAGGGGATGAGCAGTTCTTC.

This chain uses TRBV15 with TRBJ1-2; tentatively, D is TRBD1 (5 bases). The CDR3 is 14 residues long. CDR1 and CDR2 from the germline V gene are LNHNV and YYDKDF (reference sequence). Trimming took 3 bases from V and 7 from J, leaving 15 bases between them. In DNA form, the CDR3 reads TGTGCCACCAGCAGCGCTAGGGGAGGGTTTGGCTACACCTTC. Translating it yields CATSSARGGFGYTF.

This clonotype appeared a few times. The chain is built from TRBV28 and TRBJ1-1, with a weak D call TRBD1 (5 bases). The V end lost 1 base, the J end lost 12 bases, and 18 bases lay between the germline ends. Looked up from germline, CDR1 is MDHEN and CDR2 is SYDVKM. The CDR3 has 14 residues. The CDR3 sequence: CASSLSGDQTGTFF. The CDR3 nucleotides read TGTGCCAGCAGTTTATCGGGGGACCAAACCGGGACTTTCTTT.

Notes on this clonotype: Since a much larger clone is just one base distant, this may be a read error. This chain connects TRBV29-1 to TRBJ2-5; 7 bases line up with TRBD2. The germline V gene encodes CDR1 SQVTM and CDR2 ANQGSEA. CDR3 length equals 14 residues. In nucleotides, the CDR3 is TGCGGCGTTGGGAGGGGACCCCTTGGGGAGACCCAGTACTTC. It codes for CGVGRGPLGETQYF.

This clonotype was counted only a few times. The V gene is TRBV5-4, the J gene TRBJ2-5; TRBD1 is a possible D gene (6 bases). Germline loops: CDR1 SGHNT, CDR2 YYREEE (reference sequence). There are 15 residues in the CDR3. Trimming stripped 4 bases from V and 1 base from J, with 14 bases between. CDR3 nucleotides: TGTGCCAGCAGCCTCCCAGGGGCCCTCCAAGAGACCCAGTACTTC. As protein: CASSLPGALQETQYF.

In its sample, this clonotype was seen a few times. The J gene is TRBJ2-3, the V gene TRBV6-6; D gene ambiguous. V dropped 0 bases and J dropped 0 bases, with 10 bases sitting between them. This CDR3 has 16 amino acids. Per germline, CDR1 MNHNY and CDR2 SVGAGI (reference sequence). CDR3 in DNA: TGTGCCAGCAGTTACTCCCTGGGCTCTAGCACAGATACGCAGTATTTT. This translates into CASSYSLGSSTDTQYF.

In DNA, the CDR3 is TGTGCCAGCAGTTTAGTAAGGGGGCGTAGGTCTGGGGCCAACGTCCTGACTTTC. Residues: CASSLVRGRRSGANVLTF. The V call is TRBV12-3 or TRBV12-4, the J call TRBJ2-6, with 7 bases matching TRBD1. V was pared by 1 base and J by 1 base, with 7 bases of the junction left unmatched. The CDR3 spans 18 residues.

The rearrangement uses TRBV7-9 and TRBJ2-5; D is ambiguous. Germline V gene sequence: CDR1 SEHNR, CDR2 FQNEAQ (reference sequence). The CDR3 loop spans 15 amino acids. V lost 1 base and J lost 5, with 14 bases in between. The CDR3, as DNA: TGTGCCAGCAGCTTAGATGATTTCCGGGCGGAGACCCAGTACTTC. Its protein product is CASSLDDFRAETQYF.

This chain joins TRBV12-3 or TRBV12-4 and TRBJ2-3; unclear D gene. This CDR3 spans 13 amino acids. V lost 11 bases and J 8 bases, leaving 20 bases between the germline ends. In DNA form, the CDR3 reads TGTGCCTCTACGACTGACAACCGCGCTACGCAGTATTTT. It is translated as CASTTDNRATQYF.

The chain couples TRBV20-1 to TRBJ2-7, with D unclear. There are 13 residues in the CDR3. V was pared by 3 bases and J by 5 bases, with 14 bases between. CDR1 is DFQATT and CDR2 is SNEGSKA in the germline V gene (reference sequence). The CDR3 here is CSASYVGSDEQYF. CDR3 sequence (DNA): TGCAGTGCTAGTTACGTGGGATCGGACGAGCAGTACTTC.

V usage is TRBV2 and J usage is TRBJ2-5, with D tentatively TRBD2 (5 bases). The CDR3 is 15 residues long. The germline V gene has CDR1 SNHLY and CDR2 FYNNEI. Trimming stripped 1 base from V and 4 bases from J, with 13 bases between. CDR3 nucleotides: TGTGCCAGCAGTGAAGGCCGGACTCAAAGAGAGACCCAGTACTTC. Translating gives CASSEGRTQRETQYF.

This clonotype was detected only a few times. The chain has TRBV6-1 and TRBJ2-7, with no clear D. V dropped 8 bases and J dropped 0 bases, with 11 bases sitting between them. The CDR3 totals 13 residues. CDR1 MNHNS and CDR2 SASEGT come from the germline V gene. This CDR3 reads CASEDGRSYEQYF. The CDR3 DNA reads as TGTGCCAGCGAAGACGGACGCTCCTACGAGCAGTACTTC.

This clonotype has only one observation. The chain recombines TRBV27 with TRBJ2-2, with D perhaps TRBD1 or TRBD2 (5 bases each). Germline V CDR1 and CDR2: MNHEY, SMNVEV (reference sequence). The CDR3 contains 12 residues. V was shortened by 6 bases and J by 7 bases, with 9 bases between the two germline ends. CDR3 sequence (DNA): TGTGCCAGCAGCCAGGGAGTCGGGGAGCTGTTTTTT. As protein: CASSQGVGELFF.